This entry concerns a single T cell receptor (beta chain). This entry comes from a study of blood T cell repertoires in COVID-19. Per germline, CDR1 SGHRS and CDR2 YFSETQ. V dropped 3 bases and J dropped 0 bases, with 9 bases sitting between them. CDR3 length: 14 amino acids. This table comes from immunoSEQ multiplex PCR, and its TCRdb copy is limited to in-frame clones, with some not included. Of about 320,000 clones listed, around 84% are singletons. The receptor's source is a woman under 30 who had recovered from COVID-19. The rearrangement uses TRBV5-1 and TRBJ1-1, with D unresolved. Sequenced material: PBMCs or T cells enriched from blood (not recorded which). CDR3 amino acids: CASSYQLLNTEAFF. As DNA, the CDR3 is TGCGCCAGCAGCTACCAGTTATTGAACACTGAAGCTTTCTTT.